These T cell receptor beta chains were read from a single sample in a study of T-cell reconstitution after alpha-beta-depleted transplantation in children. MiXCR, run by TCRdb on the PCR reads, gives a single entry per CDR3 protein. The data contain about 370,000 distinct CDR3 sequences, about 20% of them singletons. The specimen comprised PBMCs from the stem cell graft donor, sampled from the stem cell graft. Source of these receptors: a human donor who donated a stem cell graft to a child with acute myeloid leukemia. Each CDR3 is given with its conserved first and last residue. D genes are given only for firm matches. The size entry is marked missing in some rows and otherwise reads once, few, many or a size class.

cdr3_nt cdr3_aa j_call clone_size v_call d_call
TGTGCCAGCAGATCCGGCACTGAAGCTTTCTTT CASRSGTEAFF TRBJ1-1 . TRBV12-3/TRBV12-4 .
TGCAGCGCCAGGGACAGCACTAGCAATCAGCCCCAGCATTTT CSARDSTSNQPQHF TRBJ1-5 . TRBV29-1 TRBD1
TGCAGCGTTGAAGAGGGACAGGGACCCAACGAGCAGTACTTC CSVEEGQGPNEQYF TRBJ2-7 few TRBV29-1 TRBD1
TGTGCCAGCAGTTACGATGGGGGGGTTGGCAATCAGCCCCAGCATTTT CASSYDGGVGNQPQHF TRBJ1-5 many TRBV6-5 .
TGTGCCAGCAGTTTTAGGACAGGGAATCAGCCCCAGCATTTT CASSFRTGNQPQHF TRBJ1-5 . TRBV27 TRBD1
TGTGCCAGCAGCCAAGGACTAGCGGGAGTTGGCACAGATACGCAGTATTTT CASSQGLAGVGTDTQYF TRBJ2-3 few TRBV7-2 TRBD2
TGTGCCAGCACGGGTAGAGATTCCGATCCGGGCAGTAACTATGGCTACACCTTC CASTGRDSDPGSNYGYTF TRBJ1-2 few TRBV28 .
TGTGCCAGCAGTTCAACAGGGGGTGTACGCGAGCAGTACTTC CASSSTGGVREQYF TRBJ2-7 many TRBV12-3/TRBV12-4 TRBD1
TGTGCCAGCAGCTTAGATACCCAGCCCCAGCATTTT CASSLDTQPQHF TRBJ1-5 few TRBV7-9 .
TGTGCCAGCAGCTTAGAGGACGGTCAAGAGACCCAGTACTTC CASSLEDGQETQYF TRBJ2-5 . TRBV7-9 .